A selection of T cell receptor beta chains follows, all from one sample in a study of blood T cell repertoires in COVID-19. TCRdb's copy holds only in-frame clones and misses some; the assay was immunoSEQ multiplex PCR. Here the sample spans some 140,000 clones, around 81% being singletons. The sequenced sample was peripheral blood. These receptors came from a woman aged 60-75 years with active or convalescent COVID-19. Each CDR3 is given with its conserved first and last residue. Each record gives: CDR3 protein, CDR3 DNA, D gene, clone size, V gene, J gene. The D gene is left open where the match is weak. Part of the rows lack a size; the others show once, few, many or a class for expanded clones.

CASSPGLAVRGQFF	TGTGCCAGCAGTCCGGGACTAGCGGTTCGAGGGCAGTTCTTC	TRBD2	-	TRBV5-8	TRBJ2-1
CASSQGQGWGTEAFF	TGTGCCAGCAGCCAAGGTCAGGGGTGGGGCACTGAAGCTTTCTTT	-	once	TRBV14	TRBJ1-1
CASSPSTGWEGYGYTF	TGTGCCAGCAGTCCGTCGACAGGGTGGGAAGGATATGGCTACACCTTC	TRBD1	-	TRBV28	TRBJ1-2
CASSDTDYGYTF	TGTGCCAGCAGCGACACAGACTATGGCTACACCTTC	-	once	TRBV2	TRBJ1-2
CASSPGQGARQPQHF	TGTGCCAGTAGTCCGGGACAGGGGGCTCGTCAGCCCCAGCATTTT	TRBD1	-	TRBV19	TRBJ1-5
CASSLSGATGEREQFF	TGTGCCAGTAGTCTATCGGGGGCGACAGGGGAGCGTGAGCAGTTCTTC	TRBD1	-	TRBV19	TRBJ2-1
CASKHGSVGDNEQFF	TGTGCCAGTAAACACGGCTCAGTGGGCGACAATGAGCAGTTCTTC	-	-	TRBV19	TRBJ2-1
CAISAAGRDTDTQYF	TGTGCCATCTCAGCCGCCGGGAGGGACACAGATACGCAGTATTTT	TRBD2	-	TRBV28	TRBJ2-3
CASSPPGQGDSPLHF	TGTGCCAGCTCACCACCGGGACAGGGTGATTCACCCCTCCACTTT	TRBD1	-	TRBV18	TRBJ1-6
CAWSRRPNQPQHF	TGTGCCTGGAGTCGCAGGCCCAATCAGCCCCAGCATTTT	-	few	TRBV30	TRBJ1-5
CASSLDSGSGKLFF	TGTGCCAGCAGCTTGGACTCAGGGTCCGGAAAACTGTTTTTT	-	-	TRBV5-6	TRBJ1-4
CASSPLTGQLSPLHF	TGTGCCAGCAGCCCCTTGACAGGACAATTGTCACCCCTCCACTTT	-	few	TRBV14	TRBJ1-6
CASSLKQPYEAFF	TGTGCCAGCAGTTTGAAACAGCCATATGAAGCTTTCTTT	-	-	TRBV28	TRBJ1-1